This T cell receptor beta chain was identified during a study of T-cell reconstitution after alpha-beta-depleted transplantation in children. Unique molecular identifiers tagged the TCRbeta library. MiXCR, run by TCRdb on the PCR reads, gives a single entry per CDR3 protein. This table has 350,000 to 400,000 distinct CDR3 sequences, roughly 13% appearing once. A few counts support this clonotype. J was trimmed by 4 bases and V by 4 bases; bases with no gene match: 4. This CDR3 is 13 amino acids long. Germline assignment: CDR1 SQVTM and CDR2 ANQGSEA. The TCR originated in a human donor who donated a stem cell graft to a child with Fanconi anemia. The chain carries TRBV29-1 and TRBJ1-2; 9 nucleotides align to TRBD1. The input for sequencing was PBMCs, taken from the stem cell graft. CDR3 DNA: TGCAGCGTTGGGGACAGGGCAGGCTATGGCTACACCTTC. Its translation is CSVGDRAGYGYTF.